This TCR beta chain comes out of a study of blood T cell repertoires in COVID-19. Losses at the gene ends were 2 bases for V and 8 bases for J; bases not matched to a gene: 4. The CDR3 is made up of 13 amino acids. CDR1 and CDR2 from the germline V gene are MDHEN and SYDVKM. The repertoire was sequenced with immunoSEQ multiplex PCR; TCRdb's copy has only in-frame clones and lacks some. The sample contains about 54,000 clones, roughly 76% of which appear only once. The sample consisted of peripheral blood. This sequence joins TRBV28 and TRBJ1-2; 8 bases agree with TRBD1. The clonotype comes from a woman aged 60-75 years with acute or convalescent COVID-19. In nucleotides, the CDR3 is TGTGCCAGCAGTTTACCAGGGGGCGGGGGCTACACCTTC. It specifies CASSLPGGGGYTF.